The 5 T cell receptor beta chains below all came from one sample that was sequenced in a study of cytomegalovirus exposure and HLA in healthy donors. PCR involved 60 Vbeta and 13 Jbeta primers. The method was immunoSEQ multiplex PCR; TCRdb's version includes in-frame clones alone and lacks a portion of them. The sample carries about 98,000 clones, under 80% recorded once. The sequencing sample was made of PBMCs. These receptors originate from a human donor in good health.

The chain uses TRBV4-3 and TRBJ2-3; D is undetermined. Between the trimmed V and J ends, which lost 0 bases and 8 bases, there was a span of 15 bases. This CDR3 is 15 amino acids long. Germline V gives CDR1 LGHNA, CDR2 YSLEER. CDR3 sequence (DNA): TGCGCCAGCAGCCAAGAGAGATTAAGTAGTGGTACGCAGTATTTT. Its protein product is CASSQERLSSGTQYF.

This clone has a handful of counts. The chain couples TRBV5-4 to TRBJ2-3, with D perhaps matching TRBD1 (5 bases). Germline lookup yields CDR1 SGHNT and CDR2 YYREEE (reference sequence). V was cut by 0 bases and J by 3 bases, with 11 bases left in between. The CDR3 has 15 amino acids. This CDR3 is CASSLVGQGTDTQYF. CDR3 nucleotides: TGTGCCAGCAGCTTGGTAGGACAAGGGACAGATACGCAGTATTTT.

The chain carries TRBV20-1 and TRBJ1-2; 7 nucleotides match TRBD1. Trimming took 8 bases from V and 4 from J; bases not matched to a gene: 4. CDR3 length equals 11 residues. Germline V gene data show CDR1 as DFQATT and CDR2 as SNEGSKA (reference sequence). CDR3 DNA: TGCAGTCACGGGACAGTCTATGGCTACACCTTC. Its translation: CSHGTVYGYTF.

This clone appeared once. The V and J genes are TRBV5-1 and TRBJ2-5; 9 bases line up with TRBD1. The CDR3 runs to 17 residues. V lost 4 bases to trimming and J lost 7 bases; unmatched junction nucleotides: 17. The V gene's germline CDR1 is SGHRS and CDR2 YFSETQ. In DNA, the CDR3 is TGCGCCAGCAGCAACCGGACAGGGGCATTCAGCACAGGGACCCAGTACTTC. The encoded protein is CASSNRTGAFSTGTQYF.

The chain has TRBV5-1 and TRBJ2-3; perhaps TRBD1 as D (6 bases). This CDR3 is built from 17 residues. In germline, CDR1 is SGHRS, CDR2 YFSETQ. Trimming stripped 0 bases from V and 6 bases from J, with 20 bases between. CDR3 DNA sequence: TGCGCCAGCAGCTTGGAGGGGGAAGCGTATGATAAGGATACGCAGTATTTT. This sequence encodes CASSLEGEAYDKDTQYF.